The 17 T cell receptor beta chains given below trace back to one sample, sequenced in a study of blood T cell repertoires in COVID-19. Assay used: immunoSEQ multiplex PCR; TCRdb lists only in-frame clones, some missing. Of about 250,000 clones in the sample, 87% are singletons; the top ten hold around 3%. The sample taken for sequencing was peripheral blood. All receptors derive from a man aged 18 to 29 with active or convalescent COVID-19.

The chain recombines TRBV5-1 with TRBJ2-5; 15 nucleotides match TRBD2. Looked up from germline, CDR1 is SGHRS and CDR2 is YFSETQ. The trim removed 4 bases at V and 5 bases at J, leaving 6 bases unmatched. The CDR3 has 16 amino acids. The CDR3 DNA is TGCGCCAGCAGCCCTGGACTAGCGGGAGGGTGGGAGACCCAGTACTTC. Protein product: CASSPGLAGGWETQYF.

This clone was picked up a small number of times. V usage is TRBV13 and J usage is TRBJ2-2, with 8 nucleotides matching TRBD1. CDR1 PRHDT and CDR2 FYEKMQ come from the germline V gene (reference sequence). V gave up 5 bases and J gave up 1 base; unmatched junction bases: 6. This CDR3 spans 16 amino acids. The CDR3: CASSTFGTGNTGELFF. CDR3 coding DNA: TGTGCCAGCAGCACCTTCGGGACAGGGAACACCGGGGAGCTGTTTTTT.

The chain carries TRBV10-2 and TRBJ1-2; 10 nucleotides line up with TRBD1. The CDR3 covers 13 residues. Germline V CDR1 and CDR2: WSHSY, SAAADI. V dropped 7 bases and J dropped 8; count of bases not matched to a gene: 7. The chain's CDR3 is CASTTGGARGYTF. In nucleotides, the CDR3 is TGCGCCAGCACGACAGGGGGCGCCAGGGGCTACACCTTC.

The chain employs TRBV13 and TRBJ1-1; D possibly corresponds to TRBD1 (6 bases). CDR3 size: 14 residues. Trimming cost V 6 bases and J 4 bases, with 15 bases left between them. Looked up from germline, CDR1 is PRHDT and CDR2 is FYEKMQ (reference sequence). CDR3 sequence reads: CASSIGQWGTEAFF. CDR3 DNA sequence: TGTGCCAGCAGTATAGGACAGTGGGGCACTGAAGCTTTCTTT.

The V and J genes are TRBV9 and TRBJ1-6; a possible D gene is TRBD1 (6 bases). Germline V lookup: CDR1 SGDLS, CDR2 YYNGEE. The V gene lost 4 bases and the J gene lost 10 bases, with 15 bases spanning the gap. The CDR3 runs to 14 residues. This chain's CDR3 is CASSQSGAGSPLHF. The CDR3 DNA is TGTGCCAGCAGCCAATCAGGGGCTGGCTCACCCCTCCACTTT.

The gene calls are TRBV6-2 or TRBV6-3 and TRBJ1-2; D is unclear. V lost 3 bases and J lost 8, with 16 bases in between. The CDR3 runs 14 residues. CDR1 is MNHEY, CDR2 SVGEGT, per germline. CDR3 in DNA: TGTGCCAGCAGTTATGTCCGCGGCGATTCGGGCTACACCTTC. It translates to CASSYVRGDSGYTF.

The chain has TRBV19 and TRBJ2-3, with TRBD2 matching 8 bases. The CDR3 length is 15 residues. Germline V CDR1 and CDR2: LNHDA, SQIVND (reference sequence). V gave up 1 base and J gave up 4 bases; unmatched junction bases: 4. DNA of the CDR3: TGTGCCAGTAGTATAGGGGGACTAGGGGCAGATACGCAGTATTTT. As protein: CASSIGGLGADTQYF.

The V and J genes are TRBV19 and TRBJ2-5, with 7 bases matching TRBD1. The CDR3 has 15 amino acids. The V segment lost 3 bases and the J segment 5 bases; nucleotides outside the gene matches: 9. Germline lookup yields CDR1 LNHDA and CDR2 SQIVND (reference sequence). In DNA, the CDR3 is TGTGCCAGTAGTATCGTAGGGGGCTTGGATGAGACCCAGTACTTC. It specifies CASSIVGGLDETQYF.

This chain uses TRBV9 with TRBJ1-2; tentative D call: TRBD1 (6 bases). Germline assignment: CDR1 SGDLS and CDR2 YYNGEE. CDR3 length: 16 amino acids. V shed 3 bases and J shed 1 base, with 16 bases lying between them. The CDR3 nucleotides are TGTGCCAGCAGCGGACAGGACAGCCTCATTAACTATGGCTACACCTTC. Protein: CASSGQDSLINYGYTF. The full variable domain, completed using reference TRBV9 and TRBJ1-2, is DSGVTQTPKHLITATGQRVTLRCSPRSGDLSVYWYQQSLDQGLQFLIQYYNGEERAKGNILERFSAQQFPDLHSELNLSSLELGDSALYFCASSGQDSLINYGYTFGSGTRLTVV.

The rearrangement joins TRBV27 to TRBJ2-1; D gene ambiguous. V was shortened by 8 bases and J by 4 bases, with 6 bases between the two germline ends. The CDR3 length is 11 residues. Germline V gene data show CDR1 as MNHEY and CDR2 as SMNVEV (reference sequence). CDR3 bases: TGTGCCAGCCACATGTACAATGAGCAGTTCTTC. Protein sequence: CASHMYNEQFF.

The V call is TRBV5-5, the J call TRBJ1-5; D is perhaps TRBD1 (5 bases). In germline, CDR1 is SGHKS, CDR2 YYEKEE (reference sequence). The CDR3 runs to 17 residues. V was shortened by 3 bases and J by 3 bases, with 19 bases between the two germline ends. The CDR3 nucleotides read TGTGCCAGCAGCTCCGAACAAAATTTCAGGGCCAATCAGCCCCAGCATTTT. It is translated as CASSSEQNFRANQPQHF.

The chain carries TRBV25-1 and TRBJ2-6; tentatively, D is TRBD1 (5 bases). V lost 6 bases and J lost 4, with 13 bases in between. This CDR3 has 15 amino acids. Germline V gene lookup returns CDR1 MGHDK and CDR2 SYGVNS. CDR3 region: CASSQGRAGANVLTF. The CDR3 DNA follows: TGTGCCAGCAGCCAGGGCAGGGCCGGGGCCAACGTCCTGACTTTC.

CDR3 DNA: TGTGCCAGCAACCCTGGACTGGCGGTTCAGCAGTATTTT. It yields the protein CASNPGLAVQQYF. The chain links TRBV6-2 or TRBV6-3 to TRBJ2-3; possible D gene TRBD2, 5 bases. The CDR3 length is 13 residues. Trimming pared 7 bases from V and 11 bases from J, leaving 19 bases between. Germline V CDR1 and CDR2: MNHEY, SVGEGT.

The V and J genes are TRBV28 and TRBJ1-1; a weak D match, TRBD1 (5 bases). Germline V CDR1 and CDR2: MDHEN, SYDVKM. The CDR3 has 13 residues. V shed 2 bases and J shed 10 bases, with 14 bases lying between them. CDR3 protein: CASSLTRTFGAFF. In nucleotides, the CDR3 is TGTGCCAGCAGTTTAACTCGGACATTTGGAGCTTTCTTT.

This rearrangement joins TRBV3-1 (or the pseudogene TRBV3-2) to TRBJ2-5, with D unresolved. CDR3 size: 14 residues. Between the trimmed V and J ends, which lost 0 bases and 4 bases, there was a span of 9 bases. Germline V gene sequence: CDR1 LGHDT, CDR2 YNNKEL (reference sequence). CDR3 region: CASSQERYGETQYF. The CDR3, as DNA: TGTGCCAGCAGCCAAGAGAGGTACGGAGAGACCCAGTACTTC.

The V and J genes are TRBV10-1 and TRBJ2-5, with 12 positions matching TRBD2. The CDR3 covers 17 residues. The V gene end was trimmed by 0 bases and the J gene end by 5 bases; junction bases not matched to a gene: 7. Germline values: CDR1 WNHNN, CDR2 SYGVQD (reference sequence). The CDR3 coding sequence is TGCGCCAGCAGTGAGTCGACACTAGGGACTAGCGGGGAGACCCAGTACTTC. This sequence encodes CASSESTLGTSGETQYF.

The CDR3, as DNA: TGTGCCAGCAGCACTCCAGGGAGGTCGGGCGAGACCCAGTACTTC. It encodes CASSTPGRSGETQYF. V and J are TRBV6-2 or TRBV6-3 and TRBJ2-5; maybe TRBD2 (6 bases). The germline CDR1 and CDR2 sequences are MNHEY and SVGEGT. This CDR3 spans 15 amino acids. The V and J ends lost 6 bases and 5 bases respectively, with 19 bases between them.